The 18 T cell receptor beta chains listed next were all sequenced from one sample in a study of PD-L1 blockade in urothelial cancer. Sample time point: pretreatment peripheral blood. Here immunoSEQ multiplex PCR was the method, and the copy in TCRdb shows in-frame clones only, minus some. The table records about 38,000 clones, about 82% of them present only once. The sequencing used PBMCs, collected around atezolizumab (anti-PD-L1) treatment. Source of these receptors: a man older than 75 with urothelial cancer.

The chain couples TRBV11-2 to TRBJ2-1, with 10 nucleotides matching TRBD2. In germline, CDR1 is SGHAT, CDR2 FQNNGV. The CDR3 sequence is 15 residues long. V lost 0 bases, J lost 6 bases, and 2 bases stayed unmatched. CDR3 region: CASSLDPSGSNEQFF. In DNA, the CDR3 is TGTGCCAGCAGCTTAGACCCTAGCGGGAGCAATGAGCAGTTCTTC.

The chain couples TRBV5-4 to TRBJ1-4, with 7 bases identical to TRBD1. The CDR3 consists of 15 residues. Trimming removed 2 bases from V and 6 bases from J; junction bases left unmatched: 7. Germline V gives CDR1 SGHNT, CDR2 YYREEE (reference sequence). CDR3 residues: CASSFRQGVDEKLFF. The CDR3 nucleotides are TGTGCCAGCAGCTTTAGACAGGGTGTGGATGAAAAACTGTTTTTT.

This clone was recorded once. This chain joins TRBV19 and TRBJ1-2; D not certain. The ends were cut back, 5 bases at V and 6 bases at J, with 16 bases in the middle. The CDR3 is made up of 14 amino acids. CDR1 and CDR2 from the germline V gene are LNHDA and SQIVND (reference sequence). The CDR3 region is CASSFSPGVNGYTF. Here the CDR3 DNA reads TGTGCCAGTAGTTTTAGTCCGGGAGTAAATGGCTACACCTTC.

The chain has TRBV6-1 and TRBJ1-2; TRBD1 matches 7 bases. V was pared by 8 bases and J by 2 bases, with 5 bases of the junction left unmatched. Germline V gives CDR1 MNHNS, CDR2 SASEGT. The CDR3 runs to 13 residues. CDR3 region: CASDRVSNYGYTF. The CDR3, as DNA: TGTGCCAGCGACAGGGTCTCGAACTATGGCTACACCTTC.

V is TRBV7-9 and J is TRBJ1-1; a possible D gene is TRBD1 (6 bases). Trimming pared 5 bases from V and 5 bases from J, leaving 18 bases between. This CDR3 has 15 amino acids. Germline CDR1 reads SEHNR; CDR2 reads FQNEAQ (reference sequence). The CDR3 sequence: CASSPLGGIGTEAFF. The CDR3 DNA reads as TGTGCCAGCAGCCCCCTAGGGGGTATAGGGACTGAAGCTTTCTTT.

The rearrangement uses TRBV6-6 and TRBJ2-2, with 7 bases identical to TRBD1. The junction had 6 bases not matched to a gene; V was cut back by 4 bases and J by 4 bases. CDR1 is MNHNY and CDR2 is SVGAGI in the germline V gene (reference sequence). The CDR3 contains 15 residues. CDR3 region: CASSSTGQATGELFF. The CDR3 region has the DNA TGTGCCAGCAGTTCGACCGGACAGGCCACCGGGGAGCTGTTTTTT.

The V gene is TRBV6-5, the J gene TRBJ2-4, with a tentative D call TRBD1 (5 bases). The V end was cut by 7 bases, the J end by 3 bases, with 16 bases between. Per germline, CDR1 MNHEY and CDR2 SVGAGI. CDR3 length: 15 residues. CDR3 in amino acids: CASTGAGYGKNIQYF. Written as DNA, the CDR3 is TGTGCCAGCACGGGTGCAGGGTACGGCAAAAACATTCAGTACTTC.

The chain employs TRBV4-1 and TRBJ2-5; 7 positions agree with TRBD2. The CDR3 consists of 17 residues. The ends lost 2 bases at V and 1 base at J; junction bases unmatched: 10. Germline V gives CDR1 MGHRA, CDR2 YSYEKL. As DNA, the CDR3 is TGCGCCAGCAGCCAATTTAGGCGGGAGCTAACCCAAGAGACCCAGTACTTC. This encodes CASSQFRRELTQETQYF.

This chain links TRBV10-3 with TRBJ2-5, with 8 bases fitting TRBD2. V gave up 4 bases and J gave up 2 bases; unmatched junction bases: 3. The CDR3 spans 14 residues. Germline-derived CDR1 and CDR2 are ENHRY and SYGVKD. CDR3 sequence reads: CAISGGRQQETQYF. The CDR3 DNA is TGTGCCATCAGTGGCGGGAGGCAACAAGAGACCCAGTACTTC.

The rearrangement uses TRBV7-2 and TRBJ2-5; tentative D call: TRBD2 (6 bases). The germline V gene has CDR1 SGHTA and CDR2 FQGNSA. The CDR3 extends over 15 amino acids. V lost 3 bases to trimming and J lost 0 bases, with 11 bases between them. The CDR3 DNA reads TGTGCCAGCAGCTTGGCGGGATCAAACCAAGAGACCCAGTACTTC. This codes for CASSLAGSNQETQYF.

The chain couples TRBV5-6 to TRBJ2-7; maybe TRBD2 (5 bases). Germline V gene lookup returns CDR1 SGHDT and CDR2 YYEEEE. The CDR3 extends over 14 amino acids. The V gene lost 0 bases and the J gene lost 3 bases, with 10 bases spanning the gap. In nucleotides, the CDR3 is TGTGCCAGCAGCTTGGCCGGCCGGGACTACGAGCAGTACTTC. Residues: CASSLAGRDYEQYF.

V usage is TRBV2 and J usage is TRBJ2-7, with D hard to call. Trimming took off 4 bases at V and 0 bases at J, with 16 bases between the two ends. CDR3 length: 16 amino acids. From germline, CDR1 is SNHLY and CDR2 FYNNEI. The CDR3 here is CASSGPTGLFSYEQYF. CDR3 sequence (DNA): TGTGCCAGCAGTGGGCCGACGGGTCTGTTCTCCTACGAGCAGTACTTC.

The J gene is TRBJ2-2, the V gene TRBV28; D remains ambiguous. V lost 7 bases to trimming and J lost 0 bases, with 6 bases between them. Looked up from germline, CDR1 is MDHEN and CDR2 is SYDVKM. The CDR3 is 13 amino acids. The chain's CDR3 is CASMSANTGELFF. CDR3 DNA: TGTGCCAGCATGTCGGCGAACACCGGGGAGCTGTTTTTT.

CDR3 sequence reads: CAISVSAGGVEQYF. The DNA of the CDR3 is TGTGCCATCAGTGTTTCCGCCGGGGGGGTCGAGCAGTACTTC. The chain combines TRBV10-3 with TRBJ2-7, with 8 positions matching TRBD2. The CDR3 loop spans 14 amino acids. With V trimmed by 4 bases and J by 6 bases, 8 bases remained unmatched. The germline gives CDR1 ENHRY, CDR2 SYGVKD.

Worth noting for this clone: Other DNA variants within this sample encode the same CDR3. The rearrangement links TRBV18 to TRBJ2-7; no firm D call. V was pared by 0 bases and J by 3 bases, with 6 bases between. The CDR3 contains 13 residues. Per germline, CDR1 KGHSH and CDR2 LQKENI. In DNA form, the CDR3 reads TGTGCCAGCTCACCACCGTCGAGCTACGAGCAGTACTTC. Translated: CASSPPSSYEQYF.

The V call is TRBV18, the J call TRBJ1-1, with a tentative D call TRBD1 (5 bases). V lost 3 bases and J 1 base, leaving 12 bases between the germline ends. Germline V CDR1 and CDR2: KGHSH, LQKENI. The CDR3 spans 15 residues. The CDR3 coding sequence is TGTGCCAGCTCACCTGGAGGGGCTACGAACACTGAAGCTTTCTTT. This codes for CASSPGGATNTEAFF.

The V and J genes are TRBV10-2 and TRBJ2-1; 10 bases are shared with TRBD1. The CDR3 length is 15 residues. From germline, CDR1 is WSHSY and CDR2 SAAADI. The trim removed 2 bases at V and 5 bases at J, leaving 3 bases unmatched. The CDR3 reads CASSERGQGNNEQFF. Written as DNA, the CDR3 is TGCGCCAGCAGTGAGAGGGGACAGGGGAACAATGAGCAGTTCTTC.

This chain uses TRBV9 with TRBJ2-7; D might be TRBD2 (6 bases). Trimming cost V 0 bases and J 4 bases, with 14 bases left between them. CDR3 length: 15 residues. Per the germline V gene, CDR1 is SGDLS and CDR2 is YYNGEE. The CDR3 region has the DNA TGTGCCAGCAGCGTAGGCGGCGGGGTGTGGTACGAGCAGTACTTC. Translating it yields CASSVGGGVWYEQYF.